This TCR beta chain was recorded in a study of shared clonotypes between healthy human individuals. General observations from the study: Naive subsets generally had larger estimated richness than memory subsets. Rarefaction demonstrated incomplete sorted-subset sequencing despite large depth.

As to this clone: Antigen specificity is unknown. At one end the junction does not follow the germline gene, possibly because of a read error.

The CDR3 loop spans 16 amino acids. Germline lookup yields CDR1 SGHTA and CDR2 FQGNSA. Adults of Caucasian background living in Nashville, Tennessee made up all donors. Division of CD4+ cells produced a CD45RA+ naive subset and a CD45RA-negative memory subset. TCRdb's copy holds only in-frame clones and misses some; the assay was immunoSEQ multiplex PCR. This table has hundreds of thousands of clones, about 95% appearing once. The source of this sequence is a woman aged 25 to 39 in good health. The gene calls are TRBV7-2 and TRBJ2-2; D not certain. Material for sequencing was naive CD4+ T cells sorted from blood. Subset denoted: CD45RA+ positively selected. Here the CDR3 DNA reads TGTGCCAGCAGTTTAGGGCGGAGATCGAACACCGGGGAGCTGTTTTTT. It encodes CASSLGRRSNTGELFF.